Listed here are 11 T cell receptor beta chains from one sample, sequenced in a study of OX40 agonist ivuxolimab in advanced cancers. The table came from immunoSEQ multiplex PCR; TCRdb's copy has only in-frame clones and leaves some out. The sample holds approximately 100,000 clones, approximately 90% seen once. The sample consisted of CD4+ or CD8+ T cells sorted from blood, taken in a trial of the OX40 agonist ivuxolimab. The source is an adult with an advanced solid tumor such as melanoma, head and neck, liver or kidney cancer.

The V call is TRBV11-2, the J call TRBJ2-1, with D possibly being TRBD1 or TRBD2 (6 bases each). The V gene's germline CDR1 is SGHAT and CDR2 FQNNGV. Trimming took off 5 bases at V and 4 bases at J, with 18 bases between the two ends. The CDR3 contains 16 residues. The CDR3 is CASSPRWGAGYNEQFF. CDR3 sequence (DNA): TGTGCCAGCAGCCCCAGGTGGGGGGCTGGGTACAATGAGCAGTTCTTC.

V gene TRBV4-1 combines with J gene TRBJ1-6; 7 bases match TRBD1. The CDR3 spans 16 residues. CDR1 and CDR2 (germline): MGHRA, YSYEKL. V dropped 0 bases and J dropped 3; count of bases not matched to a gene: 2. CDR3 protein: CASSQERTGYNSPLHF. The CDR3 DNA reads TGCGCCAGCAGCCAAGAAAGGACAGGCTATAATTCACCCCTCCACTTT.

The genes are TRBV27 and TRBJ1-1, with D unresolved. The CDR3 is 14 residues long. Trimming removed 4 bases from V and 2 bases from J, with 11 bases in between. CDR1 and CDR2 from the germline V gene are MNHEY and SMNVEV (reference sequence). For the CDR3, the DNA is TGTGCCAGCAGTTCACCGGGGTTTAACACTGAAGCTTTCTTT. Residues: CASSSPGFNTEAFF.

The chain links TRBV7-2 to TRBJ2-5; D remains unclear. The CDR3 runs to 12 residues. Germline loops: CDR1 SGHTA, CDR2 FQGNSA. V lost 3 bases to trimming and J lost 0 bases, with 2 bases between them. The CDR3 DNA is TGTGCCAGCAGCTTTTACCAAGAGACCCAGTACTTC. It translates to CASSFYQETQYF.

The chain is built from TRBV19 and TRBJ1-5; the match to TRBD1 covers 7 bases. J was trimmed by 0 bases and V by 7 bases; bases with no gene match: 6. Germline values: CDR1 LNHDA, CDR2 SQIVND (reference sequence). This CDR3 region has 15 residues. This CDR3 is CASTSGQPSNQPQHF. CDR3 nucleotide sequence: TGTGCCAGTACCTCGGGACAGCCTAGCAATCAGCCCCAGCATTTT.

V and J are TRBV30 and TRBJ2-2; 8 nucleotides agree with TRBD2. This CDR3 has 14 amino acids. Germline assignment: CDR1 GTSNPN and CDR2 SVGIG (reference sequence). The ends lost 3 bases at V and 5 bases at J; junction bases unmatched: 5. The CDR3 loop is CAWSGTSLTGELFF. The CDR3 DNA follows: TGTGCCTGGAGCGGGACTAGTCTTACCGGGGAGCTGTTTTTT.

This clone was recorded a few times. The gene calls are TRBV10-3 and TRBJ1-4; TRBD1 is a possible D gene (5 bases). The CDR3 runs to 15 residues. Germline assignment: CDR1 ENHRY and CDR2 SYGVKD. V gave up 0 bases and J gave up 8 bases, with 13 bases separating them. The CDR3 DNA reads as TGTGCCATCAGTGAGTCCGGTCAGGGCGGCGAAAAACTGTTTTTT. As protein: CAISESGQGGEKLFF.

V gene TRBV5-4 combines with J gene TRBJ1-2; D is unclear. CDR3 length equals 13 residues. Per the germline V gene, CDR1 is SGHNT and CDR2 is YYREEE (reference sequence). Trimming removed 0 bases at V and 5 bases at J, with 8 bases between. CDR3 bases: TGTGCCAGCAGCTTGGAGGGAGGGTATGGCTACACCTTC. This gives the protein CASSLEGGYGYTF. The full variable domain, in which reference TRBV5-4 and TRBJ1-2 provide the parts outside the CDR3, is ETGVTQSPTHLIKTRGQQVTLRCSSQSGHNTVSWYQQALGQGPQFIFQYYREEENGRGNFPPRFSGLQFPNYSSELNVNALELDDSALYLCASSLEGGYGYTFGSGTRLTVV.

The chain recombines TRBV6-1 with TRBJ1-1; 10 bases align to TRBD1. This CDR3 has 15 amino acids. CDR1 MNHNS and CDR2 SASEGT come from the germline V gene. The ends lost 5 bases at V and 4 bases at J; junction bases unmatched: 7. CDR3 sequence: CASSPRDRGGTEAFF. The CDR3 DNA follows: TGTGCCAGCAGTCCCCGGGACAGGGGAGGCACTGAAGCTTTCTTT.

The chain uses TRBV29-1 and TRBJ2-3, with 8 bases lining up with TRBD1. V lost 7 bases, J lost 12 bases, and 12 bases stayed unmatched. The germline V gene encodes CDR1 SQVTM and CDR2 ANQGSEA. The CDR3 has 12 residues. The CDR3 region has the DNA TGCAGCGCCCGTCCACCGGGACAGGTTCAGTATTTT. It codes for CSARPPGQVQYF.

This clone was recorded only once. CDR3 region: CASSLDTYEQYF. The CDR3 DNA reads as TGTGCCAGCAGCTTAGACACTTACGAGCAGTACTTC. V usage is TRBV7-9 and J usage is TRBJ2-7; no firm D call. This CDR3 contains 12 residues. Germline CDR1 and CDR2: SEHNR and FQNEAQ (reference sequence). V was pared by 1 base and J by 4 bases, with 5 bases between.